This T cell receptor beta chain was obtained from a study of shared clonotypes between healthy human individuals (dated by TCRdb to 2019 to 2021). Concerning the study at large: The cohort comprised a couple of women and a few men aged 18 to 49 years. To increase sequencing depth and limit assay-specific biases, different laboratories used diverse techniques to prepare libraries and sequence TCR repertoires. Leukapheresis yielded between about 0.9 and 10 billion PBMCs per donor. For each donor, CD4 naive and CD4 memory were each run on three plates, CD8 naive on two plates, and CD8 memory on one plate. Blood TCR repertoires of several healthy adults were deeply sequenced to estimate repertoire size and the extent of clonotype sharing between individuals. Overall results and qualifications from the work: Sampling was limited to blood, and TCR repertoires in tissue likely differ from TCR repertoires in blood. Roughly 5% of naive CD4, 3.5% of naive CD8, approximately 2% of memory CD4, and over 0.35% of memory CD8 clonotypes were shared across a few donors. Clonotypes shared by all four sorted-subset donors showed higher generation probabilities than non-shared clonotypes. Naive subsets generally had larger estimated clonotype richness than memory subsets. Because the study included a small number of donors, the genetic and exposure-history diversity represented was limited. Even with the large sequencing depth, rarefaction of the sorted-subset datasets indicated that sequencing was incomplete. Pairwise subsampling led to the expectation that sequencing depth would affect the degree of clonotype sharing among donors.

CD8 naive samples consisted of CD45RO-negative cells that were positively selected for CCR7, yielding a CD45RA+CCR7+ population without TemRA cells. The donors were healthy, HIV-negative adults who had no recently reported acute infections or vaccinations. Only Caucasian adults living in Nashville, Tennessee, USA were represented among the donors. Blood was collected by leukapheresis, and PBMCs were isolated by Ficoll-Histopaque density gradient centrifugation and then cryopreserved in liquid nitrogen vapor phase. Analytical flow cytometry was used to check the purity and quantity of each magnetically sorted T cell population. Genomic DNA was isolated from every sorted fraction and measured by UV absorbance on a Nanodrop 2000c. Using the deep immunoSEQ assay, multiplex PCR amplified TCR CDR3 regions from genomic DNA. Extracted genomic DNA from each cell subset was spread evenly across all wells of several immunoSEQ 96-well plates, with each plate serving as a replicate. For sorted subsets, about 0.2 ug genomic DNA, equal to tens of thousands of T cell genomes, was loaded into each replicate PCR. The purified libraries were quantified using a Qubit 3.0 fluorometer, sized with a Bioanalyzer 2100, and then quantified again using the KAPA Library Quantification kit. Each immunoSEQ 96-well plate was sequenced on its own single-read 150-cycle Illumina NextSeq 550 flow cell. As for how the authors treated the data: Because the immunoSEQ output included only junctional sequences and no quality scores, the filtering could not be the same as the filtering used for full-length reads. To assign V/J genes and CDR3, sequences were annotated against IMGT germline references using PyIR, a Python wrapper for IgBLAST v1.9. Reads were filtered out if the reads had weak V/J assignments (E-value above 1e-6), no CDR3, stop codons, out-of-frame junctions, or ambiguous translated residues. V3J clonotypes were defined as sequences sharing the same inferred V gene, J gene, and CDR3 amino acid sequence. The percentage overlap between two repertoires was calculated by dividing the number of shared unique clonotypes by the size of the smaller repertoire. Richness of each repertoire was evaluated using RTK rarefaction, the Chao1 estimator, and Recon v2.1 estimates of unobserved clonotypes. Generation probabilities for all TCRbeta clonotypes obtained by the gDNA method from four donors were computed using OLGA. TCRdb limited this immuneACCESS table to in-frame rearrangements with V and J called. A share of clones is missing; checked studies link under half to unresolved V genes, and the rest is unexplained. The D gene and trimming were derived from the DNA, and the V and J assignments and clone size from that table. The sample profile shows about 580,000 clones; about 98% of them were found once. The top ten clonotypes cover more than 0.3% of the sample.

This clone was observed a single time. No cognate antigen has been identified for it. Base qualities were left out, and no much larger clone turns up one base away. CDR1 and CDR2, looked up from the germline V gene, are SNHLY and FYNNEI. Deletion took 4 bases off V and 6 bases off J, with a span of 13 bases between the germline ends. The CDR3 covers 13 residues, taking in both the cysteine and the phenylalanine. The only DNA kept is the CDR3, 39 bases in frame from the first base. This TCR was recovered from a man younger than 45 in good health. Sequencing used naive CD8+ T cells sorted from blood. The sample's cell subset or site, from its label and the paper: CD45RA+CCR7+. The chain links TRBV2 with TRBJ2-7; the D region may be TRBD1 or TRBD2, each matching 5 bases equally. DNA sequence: TGTGCCAGCAGTGGCCCGGAGAGGGGCGAGCAGTACTTC. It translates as CASSGPERGEQYF. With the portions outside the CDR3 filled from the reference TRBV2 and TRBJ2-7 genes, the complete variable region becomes EPEVTQTPSHQVTQMGQEVILRCVPISNHLYFYWYRQILGQKVEFLVSFYNNEISEKSEIFDDQFSVERPDGSNFTLKIRSTKLEDSAMYFCASSGPERGEQYFGPGTRLTVT.